This T cell receptor (beta chain) was captured by sequencing in a study of quantifying T cell responses using KT2 cells. Turning to the study itself: Reverse transcription used primers in the TCR alpha and beta constant regions. The T4 ligation step was estimated to exceed 8% efficiency under optimum conditions.

KT2, a clone with a known TCR, was spiked into unfractionated PBMC. Study-level findings and limits: Detection of KT2 sequences held at the lowest tested level, about one cell per 100,000 PBMC.

An oligo carrying a UMI was ligated to the cDNA 3' end. The first PCR ran 3 to 5 cycles with an equimolar RC1.1 and RC1.2 beta primer mix. TCRdb called the UMI-ligation and nested PCR reads again in MiXCR, with one record for every CDR3 protein. This table has about 41,000 distinct CDR3 sequences, about 17% appearing once. This clonotype was seen a handful of times. Its antigen is undetermined. The CDR3 has 15 residues. The trim removed 6 bases at V and 2 bases at J, leaving 7 bases unmatched. From germline, CDR1 is MNHEY and CDR2 SMNVEV (reference sequence). Source material: PBMCs spiked with cells of the T cell clone KT2. The clonotype was recovered from a human donor. This chain connects TRBV27 to TRBJ2-3, with 8 bases lining up with TRBD1. The CDR3 spells CASRRGQGVTDTQYF. Written as DNA, the CDR3 is TGTGCCAGCAGACGAGGACAGGGTGTCACAGATACGCAGTATTTT.